The 21 T cell receptor beta chains listed next were all sequenced from one sample in a study of CD8 T cell repertoires and HIV-1 epitope variants. The antigens of these receptors remain unknown. Here immunoSEQ multiplex PCR was the method, and the copy in TCRdb shows in-frame clones only, minus some. Among thousands of clones listed, roughly 71% were seen once. The material sequenced was cultured CD8+ T cells derived from PBMCs. These receptor sequences come from a male donor with HIV.

This clone came up a few times. The rearrangement uses TRBV4-2 and TRBJ2-2; D not certain. V was shortened by 4 bases and J by 5 bases, with 17 bases between the two germline ends. This CDR3 is 16 amino acids long. Germline lookup yields CDR1 LGHNA and CDR2 YNFKEQ. CDR3 nucleotide sequence: TGTGCCAGCAGCCTTGTTTCGGGTTTAGGGACCGGGGAGCTGTTTTTT. As protein: CASSLVSGLGTGELFF.

V gene TRBV5-5 combines with J gene TRBJ2-7, with D maybe TRBD2 (6 bases). From germline, CDR1 is SGHKS and CDR2 YYEKEE (reference sequence). The CDR3 totals 18 residues. V shed 2 bases and J shed 3 bases, with 24 bases lying between them. The CDR3 DNA follows: TGTGCCAGCAGCTTTTCCTTTATTGAGGCAGCGGGTTACTACGAGCAGTACTTC. Translation gives CASSFSFIEAAGYYEQYF.

This clone has just a few counts. The J gene is TRBJ2-3, the V gene TRBV5-8, with 10 bases that match TRBD2. J lost 3 bases, V lost 4 bases, and 8 bases had no gene match. This CDR3 has 16 residues. Germline CDR1 is SGHTS and CDR2 is YDEGEE. Here the CDR3 reads CASSPTSGKDTDTQYF. CDR3 sequence (DNA): TGTGCCAGCAGCCCCACTAGCGGGAAAGATACAGATACGCAGTATTTT. Full variable domain (remainder filled in from reference TRBV5-8 and TRBJ2-3): EAGVTQSPTHLIKTRGQQATLRCSPISGHTSVYWYQQALGLGLQFLLWYDEGEERNRGNFPPRFSGRQFPNYSSELNVNALELEDSALYLCASSPTSGKDTDTQYFGPGTRLTVL.

About this clone: One end of the junction does not line up with germline, which may come from a read error. The genes are TRBV13 and TRBJ2-5, with 11 bases lining up with TRBD2. The CDR3 consists of 17 residues. Per germline, CDR1 PRHDT and CDR2 FYEKMQ (reference sequence). The CDR3 DNA is TGTGCCAGCAGCGGAACTAATCTAGCGGGGGGTCAAGCGACCCAGTACTTC. It encodes CASSGTNLAGGQATQYF.

CDR3 residues: CASSNREDTEAFF. CDR3 bases: TGTGCCAGTAGTAACAGGGAGGACACTGAAGCTTTCTTT. The chain couples TRBV19 to TRBJ1-1, with a weak D call TRBD1 (6 bases). Trimming left V 4 bases short and J 3 bases short, with 9 bases between. This CDR3 is built from 13 residues. Germline V gene data show CDR1 as LNHDA and CDR2 as SQIVND (reference sequence). The full variable domain, in which reference TRBV19 and TRBJ1-1 provide the parts outside the CDR3, is DGGITQSPKYLFRKEGQNVTLSCEQNLNHDAMYWYRQDPGQGLRLIYYSQIVNDFQKGDIAEGYSVSREKKESFPLTVTSAQKNPTAFYLCASSNREDTEAFFGQGTRLTVV.

The rearrangement uses TRBV29-1 and TRBJ2-1, with TRBD2 identical over 11 bases. The CDR3 sequence is 14 residues long. Germline CDR1 and CDR2: SQVTM and ANQGSEA. The J segment lost 9 bases and the V segment lost 4 bases, leaving 8 bases of the junction unmatched. The CDR3 sequence is CSVGVAGGPGEQFF. In DNA, the CDR3 is TGCAGCGTTGGGGTAGCGGGAGGGCCAGGTGAGCAGTTCTTC.

This clone came up a few times. V gene TRBV7-2 combines with J gene TRBJ1-1; D remains ambiguous. Germline values: CDR1 SGHTA, CDR2 FQGNSA. CDR3 length: 13 amino acids. The V end was cut by 1 base, the J end by 4 bases, with 7 bases between. In DNA, the CDR3 is TGTGCCAGCAGCTTAGAGGAGGGCACTGAAGCTTTCTTT. This encodes CASSLEEGTEAFF. Full variable domain (missing parts from reference TRBV7-2 and TRBJ1-1): GAGVSQSPSNKVTEKGKDVELRCDPISGHTALYWYRQSLGQGLEFLIYFQGNSAPDKSGLPSDRFSAERTGGSVSTLTIQRTQQEDSAVYLCASSLEEGTEAFFGQGTRLTVV.

The gene calls are TRBV7-6 and TRBJ2-7, with D unclear. V was shortened by 4 bases and J by 6 bases, with 10 bases between the two germline ends. CDR3 size: 12 residues. Germline-derived CDR1 and CDR2 are SGHVS and FNYEAQ. CDR3 sequence (DNA): TGTGCCAGCAGCTCCGAGGCTCGCGAGCAGTACTTC. This translates into CASSSEAREQYF.

This chain connects TRBV7-2 to TRBJ2-3; possibly TRBD1 for D (6 bases). This CDR3 has 12 residues. V lost 1 base and J lost 11, with 10 bases in between. Per the germline V gene, CDR1 is SGHTA and CDR2 is FQGNSA. CDR3 amino acids: CASSLGDTVQYF. CDR3 sequence (DNA): TGTGCCAGCAGCTTAGGGGACACCGTGCAGTATTTT.

The chain has TRBV7-9 and TRBJ1-2; D unresolved. CDR1 and CDR2 (germline): SEHNR, FQNEAQ (reference sequence). Trimming took 5 bases from V and 3 from J, leaving 19 bases between them. The CDR3 extends over 16 amino acids. CDR3 nucleotides: TGTGCCAGCAGCCCTTGGCCGGTAGAATTGGACTATGGCTACACCTTC. Translation: CASSPWPVELDYGYTF. Full variable domain (outside the CDR3, taken from reference TRBV7-9 and TRBJ1-2): DTGVSQNPRHKITKRGQNVTFRCDPISEHNRLYWYRQTLGQGPEFLTYFQNEAQLEKSRLLSDRFSAERPKGSFSTLEIQRTEQGDSAMYLCASSPWPVELDYGYTFGSGTRLTVV.

This clone turned up a few times. DNA of the CDR3: TGTGCCAGCAGTTTAGCTAGCGGGGGGGCCTACGAGCAGTACTTC. Amino acids: CASSLASGGAYEQYF. The chain is built from TRBV27 and TRBJ2-7; TRBD2 matches at 12 bases. V dropped 2 bases and J dropped 2; count of bases not matched to a gene: 1. The CDR3 runs 15 residues. The germline CDR1 and CDR2 sequences are MNHEY and SMNVEV (reference sequence).

The V and J genes are TRBV5-6 and TRBJ1-1, with D uncertain. The length of the CDR3 is 17 residues. V lost 4 bases, J lost 7 bases, and 26 bases lay in between. CDR1 SGHDT and CDR2 YYEEEE come from the germline V gene. The CDR3 coding sequence is TGTGCCAGCAGCCCAATCGAGGACTGGACTGGAAGGGATGAAGCTTTCTTT. Translated: CASSPIEDWTGRDEAFF.

The chain recombines TRBV7-9 with TRBJ2-7; D is undetermined. V gave up 5 bases and J gave up 4 bases, with 15 bases separating them. There are 14 residues in the CDR3. Germline values: CDR1 SEHNR, CDR2 FQNEAQ (reference sequence). Written as DNA, the CDR3 is TGTGCCAGCAGCCGCGATAAGGGAATATACGAGCAGTACTTC. Its translation is CASSRDKGIYEQYF.

CDR3 nucleotides: TGTGCCATCAGCCCGGGACAGGGGAATTACGAGCAGTACTTC. Residues: CAISPGQGNYEQYF. The V gene is TRBV10-3, the J gene TRBJ2-7; 10 nucleotides align to TRBD1. J gave up 4 bases and V 6 bases, and 6 bases lay outside the gene matches. The CDR3 is 14 residues long. Germline V CDR1 and CDR2: ENHRY, SYGVKD.

By sample fraction, this clone is medium-sized. The chain joins TRBV7-9 to TRBJ1-6; 8 nucleotides line up with TRBD1. V dropped 3 bases and J dropped 2; count of bases not matched to a gene: 3. This CDR3 region has 16 residues. Germline CDR1 and CDR2: SEHNR and FQNEAQ (reference sequence). In DNA, the CDR3 is TGTGCCAGCAGCTTGGACAGGGTAGCCTATAATTCACCCCTCCACTTT. Translated, it gives CASSLDRVAYNSPLHF. Looking up the rest from reference TRBV7-9 and TRBJ1-6 gives the full variable domain: DTGVSQNPRHKITKRGQNVTFRCDPISEHNRLYWYRQTLGQGPEFLTYFQNEAQLEKSRLLSDRFSAERPKGSFSTLEIQRTEQGDSAMYLCASSLDRVAYNSPLHFGNGTRLTVT.

The V and J genes are TRBV7-2 and TRBJ2-3, with 8 bases that match TRBD2. The V segment lost 2 bases and the J segment 3 bases; nucleotides outside the gene matches: 4. The CDR3 is made up of 15 amino acids. The germline gives CDR1 SGHTA, CDR2 FQGNSA. The CDR3 DNA sequence: TGTGCCAGCAGCTTAATCGGACTAGCAACAGATACGCAGTATTTT. Translated, it gives CASSLIGLATDTQYF.

The chain has TRBV28 and TRBJ2-7; 7 positions match TRBD1. Germline V gene data show CDR1 as MDHEN and CDR2 as SYDVKM. CDR3 length: 16 amino acids. The V and J ends lost 4 bases and 0 bases, in that order; junction bases with no gene match: 9. This CDR3 is CASSSQYRDSSYEQYF. The CDR3 bases are TGTGCCAGCAGTTCACAATACCGGGACAGCTCCTACGAGCAGTACTTC.

The chain joins TRBV19 to TRBJ1-1, with a tentative D call TRBD1 (5 bases). Trimming took off 9 bases at V and 1 base at J, with 15 bases between the two ends. The CDR3 runs to 14 residues. Per germline, CDR1 LNHDA and CDR2 SQIVND (reference sequence). CDR3 loop: CASTPREGNTEAFF. CDR3 sequence (DNA): TGTGCCAGCACTCCCAGGGAGGGGAACACTGAAGCTTTCTTT.

The genes are TRBV18 and TRBJ1-5, with 8 bases lining up with TRBD1. Germline V gene data show CDR1 as KGHSH and CDR2 as LQKENI. The CDR3 runs to 16 residues. V lost 3 bases and J lost 4; bases outside the gene matches: 8. The CDR3 sequence: CASSPPGQVGNQPQHF. The CDR3 DNA sequence: TGTGCCAGCTCACCCCCGGGACAGGTAGGAAATCAGCCCCAGCATTTT.

The chain carries TRBV7-2 and TRBJ1-5; a possible D gene is TRBD1 (5 bases). The CDR3 length is 14 residues. Germline V gene sequence: CDR1 SGHTA, CDR2 FQGNSA. V shed 5 bases and J shed 6 bases, with 14 bases lying between them. The CDR3 here is CASSRDQEGQPQHF. The CDR3 nucleotides are TGTGCCAGCAGCAGGGACCAGGAGGGTCAGCCCCAGCATTTT.

The V call is TRBV11-2, the J call TRBJ2-7; unclear D gene. Germline V lookup: CDR1 SGHAT, CDR2 FQNNGV. The CDR3 runs to 15 residues. With 0 bases removed from V and 3 bases from J, the gap between germline ends came to 12 bases. The CDR3 DNA reads as TGTGCCAGCAGCTTAGAAGCAGGACCTGGCTACGAGCAGTACTTC. Protein: CASSLEAGPGYEQYF.